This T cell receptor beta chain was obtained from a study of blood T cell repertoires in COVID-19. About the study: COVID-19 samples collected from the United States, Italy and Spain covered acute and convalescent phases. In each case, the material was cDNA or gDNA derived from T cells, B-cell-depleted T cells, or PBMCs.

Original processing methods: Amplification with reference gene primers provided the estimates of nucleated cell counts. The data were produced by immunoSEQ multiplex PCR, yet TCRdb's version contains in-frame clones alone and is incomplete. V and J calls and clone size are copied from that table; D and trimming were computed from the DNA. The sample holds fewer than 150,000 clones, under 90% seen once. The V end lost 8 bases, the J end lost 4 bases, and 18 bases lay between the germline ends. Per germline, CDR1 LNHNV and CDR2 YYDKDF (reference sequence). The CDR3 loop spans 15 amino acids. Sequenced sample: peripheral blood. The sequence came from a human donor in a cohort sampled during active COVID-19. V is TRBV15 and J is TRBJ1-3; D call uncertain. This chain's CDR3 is CATGPPPSWGNTIYF. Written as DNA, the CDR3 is TGTGCCACCGGGCCTCCTCCATCGTGGGGAAACACCATATATTTT. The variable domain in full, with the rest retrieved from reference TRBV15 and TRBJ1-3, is DAMVIQNPRYQVTQFGKPVTLSCSQTLNHNVMYWYQQKSSQAPKLLFHYYDKDFNNEADTPDNFQSRRPNTSFCFLDIRSPGLGDTAMYLCATGPPPSWGNTIYFGEGSWLTVV.